A selection of T cell receptor beta chains follows, all from one sample in a study of blood T cell repertoires in COVID-19. This table comes from immunoSEQ multiplex PCR, and its TCRdb copy is limited to in-frame clones, with some not included. This table has under 150,000 clones, roughly 80% appearing once. What was sequenced was peripheral blood. The receptors come from a human donor in a cohort sampled during active COVID-19. CDR3s include the opening cysteine and the closing phenylalanine or tryptophan. A D gene is named only where the DNA matches it firmly. Size values are once, few and many counts, or a class for expanded clones, and some rows have none.

d_call	clone_size	j_call	v_call	cdr3_nt	cdr3_aa
NA	NA	TRBJ2-2	TRBV5-5	TGTGCCAGCACTCTGACGCAGGGGCCCGGGGAGCTGTTTTTT	CASTLTQGPGELFF
TRBD1	NA	TRBJ1-4	TRBV30	TGTGCCTGGAGTGTTAGCGGACAGGGTCGTGAAAAACTGTTTTTT	CAWSVSGQGREKLFF
NA	NA	TRBJ2-1	TRBV11-3	TGTGCCAGCAGCACGGGGGGCGGCCCCTACAATGAGCAGTTCTTC	CASSTGGGPYNEQFF
TRBD2	many	TRBJ2-1	TRBV7-6	TGTGCCAGCAGCTTAGCTAGCGGGAACTACAATGAGCAGTTCTTC	CASSLASGNYNEQFF
NA	NA	TRBJ2-7	TRBV6-5	TGTGCCAGCAGTTACCCGAGGGGGAAGCAGTACTTC	CASSYPRGKQYF
NA	NA	TRBJ2-7	TRBV30	TGTGCCTGGAGTAACGGGGTCGAGCAGTACTTC	CAWSNGVEQYF
NA	NA	TRBJ1-4	TRBV4-1	TGCGCCAGCAGCCTGGGGGGAATAAGGACAACTAATGAAAAACTGTTTTTT	CASSLGGIRTTNEKLFF
NA	NA	TRBJ2-5	TRBV5-6	TGTGCCAGCAGCTTGGGACAGCAAGAGACCCAGTACTTC	CASSLGQQETQYF
TRBD1	NA	TRBJ1-3	TRBV7-9	TGTGCCAGCAGCCCGCGACAGGGAACTGGAAACACCATATATTTT	CASSPRQGTGNTIYF
NA	NA	TRBJ1-1	TRBV7-8	TGTGCCAGCACCCTCCACACGGGGGGAGCTTTCTTT	CASTLHTGGAFF
TRBD2	few	TRBJ2-1	TRBV12-5	TGTGCTAGTGGTCGGACTAGCGGGAGTAACAATGAGCAGTTCTTC	CASGRTSGSNNEQFF
NA	NA	TRBJ2-5	TRBV6-5	TGTGCCAGCATAAATGGGGGGTTAGAGACCCAGTACTTC	CASINGGLETQYF
NA	NA	TRBJ2-7	TRBV28	TGTGCCAGCAGTTTATGGGCCAGAACCATGGGGCGAGAGCAGTACTTC	CASSLWARTMGREQYF
NA	NA	TRBJ2-7	TRBV7-8	TGTGCCAGCAGCCCGACAGGCTACGAGCAGTACTTC	CASSPTGYEQYF
NA	NA	TRBJ1-4	TRBV28	TGTGCCAGCAGTCAAACTACTAATGAAAAACTGTTTTTT	CASSQTTNEKLFF
TRBD1	few	TRBJ2-7	TRBV6-5	TGTGCCAGCAGAACGGGACAGAACCACTACGAGCAGTACTTC	CASRTGQNHYEQYF
TRBD1	many	TRBJ2-2	TRBV29-1	TGCAGCGTCTCAGGGGGCACCGGGGAGCTGTTTTTT	CSVSGGTGELFF